The 3 T cell receptor beta chains given below trace back to one sample, sequenced in a study of blood T cells in healthy people across ages. A second PCR of 7 to 11 cycles used a sample-barcoded 5' primer and a J-beta primer mix. TCRdb passed the 5' RACE reads through MiXCR, listing each CDR3 protein once. The profile shows about 900,000 distinct CDR3 sequences, 48% of them singletons. The specimen was blood. The receptors derive from a man aged 30 to 45 in good health.

The chain joins TRBV12-3 or TRBV12-4 to TRBJ1-5; weak D call: TRBD1 (5 bases). The ends were cut back, 5 bases at V and 3 bases at J, with 11 bases in the middle. The CDR3 has 14 residues. CDR3 nucleotide sequence: TGTGCCAGCAGTCCGAACAGGTTCAATCAGCCCCAGCATTTT. Its protein product is CASSPNRFNQPQHF.

The chain links TRBV5-1 to TRBJ2-7, with D possibly TRBD2 on 5 matching bases. CDR1 and CDR2 (germline): SGHRS, YFSETQ. The CDR3 length is 16 residues. Between the trimmed V and J ends, which lost 4 bases and 2 bases, there was a span of 19 bases. The CDR3 DNA is TGCGCCAGCAGCCCTAAAGCGGCAGGACCCCCCTACGAGCAGTACTTC. Encoded protein: CASSPKAAGPPYEQYF.

This clonotype has more than one count but fewer than ten. J is TRBJ2-7 and V is TRBV4-2, with D unclear. Germline values: CDR1 LGHNA, CDR2 YNFKEQ. This CDR3 has 15 amino acids. The germline V and J ends were trimmed by 0 bases and 0 bases, with 9 bases remaining between them. For the CDR3, the DNA is TGTGCCAGCAGCCAAGACCCAGCTAACTCCTACGAGCAGTACTTC. It encodes CASSQDPANSYEQYF.